This TCR beta chain comes out of a study of T cell changes during pregnancy in multiple sclerosis. Germline assignment: CDR1 LNHNV and CDR2 YYDKDF (reference sequence). Trimming shortened V by 3 bases and J by 3 bases, and 11 bases separated the two germline ends. This CDR3 comprises 14 residues. Profiled with immunoSEQ multiplex PCR; TCRdb holds only in-frame clones, not every one. The sample lists approximately 70,000 clones; roughly 90% were seen once. The sequence was obtained from a female donor in good health, enrolled as a control in a pregnancy study. J is TRBJ1-2 and V is TRBV15, with D unresolved. This sample comprised peripheral blood, obtained in the first trimester of pregnancy. CDR3 coding DNA: TGTGCCACCAGCAGCAGACGAGGGTACTATGGCTACACCTTC. It specifies CATSSRRGYYGYTF.